This T cell receptor beta chain originates from a study of T cell responses to AZD1222 COVID-19 vaccine. Overall study: Samples with a second dose at about 4 or about 12 weeks were pooled together. Study findings and constraints: Donor demographics were predominantly white British with a female majority; clonal diversity may be underestimated. Vaccine-associated CD4 TCRs ranged over spike, dominating at 160-218 and 743-854.

With V trimmed by 2 bases and J by 2 bases, 2 bases remained unmatched. The CDR3 covers 14 residues. The germline CDR1 and CDR2 sequences are KGHSH and LQKENI. This clone has just a few counts. Its antigen is not identified. Sequenced by immunoSEQ multiplex PCR; TCRdb stores in-frame clones only, minus some. The data contain more than 95,000 clones, 89% of them singletons. The chain employs TRBV18 and TRBJ2-7; TRBD1 agrees at 8 bases. Sample: peripheral blood, taken on day 0 of AZD1222 vaccination. The source of this sequence is an adult in good health. CDR3 residues: CASSPGTGPYEQYF. CDR3 DNA: TGTGCCAGCTCACCAGGGACAGGCCCCTACGAGCAGTACTTC.